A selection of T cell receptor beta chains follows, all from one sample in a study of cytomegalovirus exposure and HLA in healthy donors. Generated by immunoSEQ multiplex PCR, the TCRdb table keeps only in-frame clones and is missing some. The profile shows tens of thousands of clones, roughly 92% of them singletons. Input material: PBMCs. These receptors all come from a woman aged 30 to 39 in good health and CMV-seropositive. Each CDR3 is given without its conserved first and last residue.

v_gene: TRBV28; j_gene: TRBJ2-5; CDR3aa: ASSPRETQY
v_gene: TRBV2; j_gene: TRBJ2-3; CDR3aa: ASTGGGGTDTQY
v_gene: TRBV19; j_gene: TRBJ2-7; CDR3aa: ASSPTGGAPYEQY
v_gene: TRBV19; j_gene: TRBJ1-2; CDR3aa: ASSIGTAAGYT
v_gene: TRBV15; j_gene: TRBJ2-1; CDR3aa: ATSFSSGAYNEQF
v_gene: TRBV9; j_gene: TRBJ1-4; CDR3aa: ASGRGATNEKLF
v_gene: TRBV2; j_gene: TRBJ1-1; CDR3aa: ASRPRGGETEAF
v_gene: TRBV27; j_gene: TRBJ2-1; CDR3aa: ASKASGTINEQF
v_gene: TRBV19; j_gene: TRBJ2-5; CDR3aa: ASSPRLAGGSFQETQY
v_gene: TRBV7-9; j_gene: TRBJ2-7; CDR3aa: ASSQDRKYEQY
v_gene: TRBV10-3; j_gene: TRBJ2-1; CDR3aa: AISESGLAGGKHEQF
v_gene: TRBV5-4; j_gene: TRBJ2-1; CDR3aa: ASSIQGNEQF
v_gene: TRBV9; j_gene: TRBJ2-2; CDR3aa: ASSPLPAAGELF
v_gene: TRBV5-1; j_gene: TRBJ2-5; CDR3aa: ASSLVASQETQY
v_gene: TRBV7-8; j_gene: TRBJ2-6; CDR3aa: ASSLTGGGGANVLT
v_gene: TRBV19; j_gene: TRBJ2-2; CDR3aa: ASTAGVGGELF
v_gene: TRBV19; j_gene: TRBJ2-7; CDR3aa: ASSIVSGGEQY
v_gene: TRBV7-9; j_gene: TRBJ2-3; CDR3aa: ASSPGGVGVDTQY
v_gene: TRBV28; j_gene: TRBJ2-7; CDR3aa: ASSPGYEQY
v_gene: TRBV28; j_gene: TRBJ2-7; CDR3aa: ASSSPEREHYEQY
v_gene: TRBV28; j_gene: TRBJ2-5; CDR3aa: ASSHLLGLGKETQY
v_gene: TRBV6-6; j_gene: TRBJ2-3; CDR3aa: ASRPDSIDTQY
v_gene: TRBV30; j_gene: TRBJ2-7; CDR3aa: AWSGTGGRYEQY
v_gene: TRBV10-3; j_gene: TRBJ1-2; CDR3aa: AIRGAEGGALLAYGYT
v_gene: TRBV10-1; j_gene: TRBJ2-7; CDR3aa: ATLPSRAETYEQY
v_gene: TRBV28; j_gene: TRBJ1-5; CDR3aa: ASIRQSNQPQH
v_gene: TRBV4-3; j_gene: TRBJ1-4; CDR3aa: ASSQGQGRGTNEKLF
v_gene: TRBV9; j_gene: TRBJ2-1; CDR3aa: ASSPRGLAGEALNEQF
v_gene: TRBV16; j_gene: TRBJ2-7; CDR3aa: ASSQSLRSPSAYEQY
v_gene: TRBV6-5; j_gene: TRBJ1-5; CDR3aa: ASSARTGDYQPQH
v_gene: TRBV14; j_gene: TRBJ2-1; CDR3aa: ASSQGGGIYNEQF
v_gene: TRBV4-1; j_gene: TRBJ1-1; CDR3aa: ASSQDRGGNTEAF
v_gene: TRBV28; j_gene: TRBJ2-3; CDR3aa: ASSLGTGRSDTQY
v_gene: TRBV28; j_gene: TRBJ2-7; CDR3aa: ASSGTSSEQY
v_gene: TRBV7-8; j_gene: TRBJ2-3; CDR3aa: ASSSARVQRVKDTQY
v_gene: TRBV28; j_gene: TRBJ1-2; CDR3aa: ASSLVGQGLYGYT
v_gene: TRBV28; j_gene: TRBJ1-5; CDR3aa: ASSLSGQPQH
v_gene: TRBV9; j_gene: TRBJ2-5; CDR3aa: ARIYRPGPGEETQY
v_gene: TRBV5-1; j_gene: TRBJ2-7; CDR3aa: ASSPVAGVLYEQY
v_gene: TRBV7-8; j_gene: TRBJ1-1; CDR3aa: ASSPGQGDLRDTEAF
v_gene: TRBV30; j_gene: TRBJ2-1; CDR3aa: AWSPLPSEQF
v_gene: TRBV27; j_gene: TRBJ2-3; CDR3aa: ASSLSQGITDTQY
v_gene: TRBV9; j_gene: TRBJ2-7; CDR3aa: ASSPRTTSGRISYEQY
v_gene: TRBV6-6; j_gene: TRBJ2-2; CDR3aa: ASKTSANTGELF
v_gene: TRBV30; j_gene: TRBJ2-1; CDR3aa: AWSAGIGEQF
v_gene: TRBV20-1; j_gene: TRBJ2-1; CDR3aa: SAQLANEQF
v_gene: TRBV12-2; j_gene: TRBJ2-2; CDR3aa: ASRLAGGQGSLITGELF
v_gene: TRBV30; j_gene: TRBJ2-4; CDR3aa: AWSPGTVFQY
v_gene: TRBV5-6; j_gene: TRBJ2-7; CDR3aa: ASSLGRAGGYEQY
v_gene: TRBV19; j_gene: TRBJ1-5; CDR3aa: ASSIDRAYH
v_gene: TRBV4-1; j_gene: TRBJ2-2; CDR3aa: ASSQDARSANTGELF
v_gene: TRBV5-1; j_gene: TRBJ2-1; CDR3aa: ASSLDHGLGKNNEQF
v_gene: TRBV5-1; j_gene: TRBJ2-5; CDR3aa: ASSFTGEETQY
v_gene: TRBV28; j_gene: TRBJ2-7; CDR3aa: ASGLAGGYEQY
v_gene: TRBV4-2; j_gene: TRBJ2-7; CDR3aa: ASSPDMTSVIYEQY
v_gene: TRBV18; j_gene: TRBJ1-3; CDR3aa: ASSPQTGESSGNTIY
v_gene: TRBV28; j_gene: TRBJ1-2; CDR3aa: ASSSSTGGGKYGYT
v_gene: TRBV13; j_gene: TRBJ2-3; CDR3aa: ASTQAGTDTQY